This record concerns one T cell receptor (beta chain) sequence. No cognate antigen has been identified for it. Base qualities are not recorded, but no much larger clone differs from it by a single base. Interpreted using the paper, the time point label stands for: cells obtained before transplantation from donor or recipient. CD3+CD4+ and CD3+CD8+ populations were FACS-sorted from unstimulated pre-transplant donor and recipient cells taken from spleen or lymph nodes. Library construction relied on the immunoSEQ multiplex PCR assay. In most patients, genomic DNA was isolated using the Qiagen DNeasy Blood and Tissue Kit and sent frozen to Adaptive Biotechnologies for TCR sequencing. High-throughput TCR-beta CDR3 sequencing of genomic DNA from most patients was performed by Adaptive Biotechnologies. Per the source publication's procedure: TCR sequencing data for some 19 patients were retrieved from Adaptive's ImmunoSEQ software; a few other patients were processed with MiXCR and VDJtools. CD4 versus CD8 sorting errors were corrected by removing sequences found in both subsets at a frequency ratio below 5:1. CDR3 nucleotide sequences shared between donor and recipient were removed because their origin could not be assigned. To be classed as alloreactive, a clone needed at least 2-fold expansion over unstimulated cells and a minimum CFSE-low frequency of 0.002% (template counts) or 0.001% (read counts). Mappable clones were those detected in sequenced pre-transplant spleen, lymph node, or MLR CFSE-low populations of the donor or recipient. The cumulative frequency of alloreactive clones was calculated as a percentage of all sequences, weighted by copy number. This immuneACCESS table, as held by TCRdb, lists in-frame sequences with V and J called but not all clones. Of the missing ones, under half trace to an unresolved V gene in checked studies; the others have no known cause. V, J and clone size reflect that table, while D and trimming were determined from the DNA. This sample lists tens of thousands of clones; 85% to 95% were detected once. 0.23% of the sample comes from the top ten.

The CDR3 runs 12 amino acids, cysteine and phenylalanine included. Only the CDR3 DNA is retained, 36 bases long and in frame from the first base. The trim is 1 base for V and 5 bases for J, with a gap of 5 bases between the germline ends. According to the germline V gene, CDR1 reads MGHRA and CDR2 reads YSYEKL. These data originate in a study of graft-versus-host responses after intestinal transplantation (dated by TCRdb to about 2021). As for the study more broadly: The transplants that recipients received were multivisceral, liver-intestinal, or isolated intestinal. Of the roughly 24 intestinal transplant recipients enrolled in the cohort, one of whom was a retransplant, a few patients without pretransplant specimens were excluded. Donor T cell macrochimerism was defined as a peak of at least 4% donor T cells among recipient peripheral blood mononuclear cells. Anti-thymocyte globulin induction was given to all recipients, followed by maintenance tacrolimus and steroids for roughly 3 years. To identify alloreactive clones, pre-transplant mixed lymphocyte reaction products were sequenced and compared with unstimulated pre-transplant donor and recipient T cells. Bulk TCR-beta CDR3 sequencing was used to track graft-versus-host and host-versus-graft alloreactive T cell clones in the graft, circulation and bone marrow after intestinal transplantation. Samples from three later patients were sequenced in-house on an Illumina MiSeq with MiXCR processing rather than by the commercial service.

What the work shows at the level of the full study, not this receptor alone: Patients with donor T cell macrochimerism had high GvH to HvG T cell clonal ratios in their allografts. Early after transplant, peak levels of circulating GvH clones were found to be associated with declines in HvG clones. Conclusions were limited by the relatively low number and heterogeneity of intestinal transplant patients. GvH clones were found in recipient bone marrow, and some of the GvH clones appeared earlier in ileal mucosa or blood, which is consistent with an intestinal mucosal origin.

The V and J genes are TRBV4-1 and TRBJ2-5, and perhaps TRBD1 as D gene, on 5 matching bases. Here the sequenced sample was unstimulated CD8+ T cells sorted from spleen or lymph node cells, taken before transplant. This receptor was obtained from a human donor who was the organ donor for an intestinal transplant. The sequenced DNA is TGCGCCAGCAGCCAAGGGGGCGAGACCCAGTACTTC. This gives the protein CASSQGGETQYF.